This T cell receptor beta chain stems from a study of Ad26.COV2.S vaccination and SARS-CoV-2 variants. Notes on the study in general: Vaccinated individuals (as opposed to placebo recipients) had higher spike-specific TCR breadth.

The V gene's germline CDR1 is LNHDA and CDR2 SQIVND (reference sequence). This CDR3 is built from 13 residues. V was shortened by 5 bases and J by 8 bases, with 13 bases between the two germline ends. The method was immunoSEQ multiplex PCR; TCRdb's version includes in-frame clones alone and lacks a portion of them. The table lists some 640,000 clones, roughly 90% of them singletons. As for treatment: around 19 received Ad26.COV2.S at low or high dose, single or two shots; 5 received placebo; per-sample allocation not given. Vaccine and placebo recipients were sampled on day 63 after the first injection. Concerning this clone itself: Its target is not known.

Here the sequenced sample was peripheral blood, taken in a trial of Ad26.COV2.S vaccine versus placebo. This receptor was taken from a person between 18 and 60 years old who received the Ad26.COV2.S COVID-19 vaccine or a placebo. The rearrangement joins TRBV19 to TRBJ1-5; D unresolved. Here the CDR3 reads CASSYGEGKPQHF. Written as DNA, the CDR3 is TGTGCCAGTAGTTACGGGGAAGGGAAGCCCCAGCATTTT.